This T cell receptor beta chain was documented in a study of PD-1 and CTLA-4 blockade in melanoma. Germline assignment: CDR1 MNHEY and CDR2 SVGAGI. Losses at the gene ends were 6 bases for V and 4 bases for J; bases not matched to a gene: 6. This CDR3 contains 15 residues. Sequenced by immunoSEQ multiplex PCR; TCRdb stores in-frame clones only, minus some. The table shows around 32,000 clones, with 70% to 90% occurring only once. This TCR was recovered from a human donor with melanoma. The rearrangement links TRBV6-5 to TRBJ2-1; 10 nucleotides match TRBD1. Sample: CD8+ T cells from peripheral blood, taken before anti-PD-1 treatment. The CDR3 nucleotides are TGTGCCAGCAGCCCCGGGACAGGGGAGTACAATGAGCAGTTCTTC. Translation: CASSPGTGEYNEQFF.